These 14 T cell receptor beta chains were all obtained from the same sample, sequenced in a study of cytomegalovirus exposure and HLA in healthy donors. Primers for the PCR totalled 60 Vbeta and 13 Jbeta. This table comes from immunoSEQ multiplex PCR, and its TCRdb copy is limited to in-frame clones, with some not included. In the table there are about 160,000 clones, approximately 81% of which are singletons. Material: PBMCs. The receptor set was obtained from a boy between 2 and 15 years old in good health and CMV-seronegative.

This chain connects TRBV11-2 to TRBJ1-3; 11 nucleotides line up with TRBD1. In germline, CDR1 is SGHAT, CDR2 FQNNGV. The J segment lost 5 bases and the V segment lost 3 bases, leaving 3 bases of the junction unmatched. This CDR3 contains 15 residues. The CDR3, as DNA: TGTGCCAGCAGCTTCCGGACAGGGGGCAGAAACACCATATATTTT. It is translated as CASSFRTGGRNTIYF.

V gene TRBV25-1 combines with J gene TRBJ2-1, with TRBD2 matching 11 bases. The CDR3 covers 15 residues. CDR1 MGHDK and CDR2 SYGVNS come from the germline V gene. The V gene end was trimmed by 5 bases and the J gene end by 6 bases; junction bases not matched to a gene: 6. This CDR3 reads CASSPGTSGFNEQFF. The DNA of the CDR3 is TGTGCCAGCAGTCCCGGGACTAGCGGATTCAATGAGCAGTTCTTC.

The CDR3 here is CASSQTGLDTDTQYF. The CDR3, as DNA: TGTGCCAGCAGCCAGACAGGTCTGGACACAGATACGCAGTATTTT. The chain links TRBV6-4 to TRBJ2-3, with D possibly matching TRBD1 (6 bases). Germline V gives CDR1 MRHNA, CDR2 SNTAGT. Trimming left V 6 bases short and J 2 bases short, with 15 bases between. The CDR3 has 15 amino acids.

The chain uses TRBV28 and TRBJ1-1; tentatively, D is TRBD1 (5 bases). Looked up from germline, CDR1 is MDHEN and CDR2 is SYDVKM. The CDR3 covers 13 residues. V shed 11 bases and J shed 4 bases, with 17 bases lying between them. CDR3 bases: TGTGCCTCCTCATGGGGGGAGGGCACTGAAGCTTTCTTT. Its protein is CASSWGEGTEAFF.

The genes are TRBV5-1 and TRBJ2-7; D call uncertain. V lost 0 bases, J lost 3 bases, and 13 bases lay in between. Germline V gene data show CDR1 as SGHRS and CDR2 as YFSETQ. The CDR3 consists of 15 residues. Here the CDR3 DNA reads TGCGCCAGCAGCTTGGCGGGTGCGGTCGGCTACGAGCAGTACTTC. This gives the protein CASSLAGAVGYEQYF.

V and J are TRBV5-4 and TRBJ2-7, with unresolved D. Germline V lookup: CDR1 SGHNT, CDR2 YYREEE (reference sequence). The CDR3 spans 15 residues. Trimming left V 4 bases short and J 0 bases short, with 14 bases between. Here the CDR3 DNA reads TGTGCCAGCAGCCCCGACACACTTAGCTCCTACGAGCAGTACTTC. This codes for CASSPDTLSSYEQYF.

The chain carries TRBV30 and TRBJ2-7, with TRBD2 as a possible D gene (7 bases). Germline V lookup: CDR1 GTSNPN, CDR2 SVGIG (reference sequence). The germline V and J ends were trimmed by 5 bases and 3 bases, with 14 bases remaining between them. CDR3 size: 13 residues. CDR3 sequence: CAWAPRGGYEQYV. Written as DNA, the CDR3 is TGTGCCTGGGCCCCGAGGGGGGGCTACGAGCAGTACGTC.

The chain recombines TRBV27 with TRBJ2-1, with 7 positions matching TRBD2. Looked up from germline, CDR1 is MNHEY and CDR2 is SMNVEV (reference sequence). The J segment lost 4 bases and the V segment lost 3 bases, leaving 9 bases of the junction unmatched. This CDR3 is built from 16 residues. The CDR3: CASSFLGAGEYNEQFF. The CDR3 nucleotides read TGTGCCAGCAGTTTCCTCGGTGCGGGGGAATACAATGAGCAGTTCTTC.

About this clone: Within the sample, other DNA sequences also encode this same CDR3. The chain couples TRBV19 to TRBJ2-7, with 8 bases identical to TRBD2. The CDR3 has 13 amino acids. CDR1 is LNHDA and CDR2 is SQIVND in the germline V gene (reference sequence). V lost 10 bases and J lost 6; bases outside the gene matches: 11. As DNA, the CDR3 is TGTGCCATTCAGAAGCGGGGGCCCACCGAGCAGTACGTC. Protein: CAIQKRGPTEQYV.

The sample holds a few counts of this clone. This CDR3 is CASSQAVAVGSYEQYF. CDR3 sequence (DNA): TGTGCCAGCAGCCAAGCCGTAGCGGTGGGCTCCTACGAGCAGTACTTC. This chain uses TRBV4-2 with TRBJ2-7, with a possible D match to TRBD2 (6 bases). The V gene's germline CDR1 is LGHNA and CDR2 YNFKEQ. The CDR3 runs 16 residues. V was cut by 1 base and J by 0 bases, with 13 bases left in between.

The rearrangement links TRBV28 to TRBJ2-7; 10 bases line up with TRBD2. Per the germline V gene, CDR1 is MDHEN and CDR2 is SYDVKM. Trimming at V came to 4 bases and at J to 0 bases, leaving 6 bases not matched to a gene. The CDR3 totals 16 residues. DNA for the CDR3: TGTGCCAGCAGTTACCCACTAGCGGGAAGCTCCTACGAGCAGTACTTC. Its translation is CASSYPLAGSSYEQYF.

This clone was detected once. J is TRBJ2-7 and V is TRBV6-1; D is uncertain. CDR1 and CDR2 (germline): MNHNS, SASEGT. V shed 6 bases and J shed 1 base, with 10 bases lying between them. The CDR3 consists of 13 residues. The CDR3 DNA sequence: TGTGCCAGCAGCCTCGAGGCATCCTACGAGCAGTACGTC. It yields the protein CASSLEASYEQYV.

Here the CDR3 DNA reads TGTGCCAGCAGCTTGATAACAGGGTCGTGGACTGAAGCTTTCTTT. Its protein is CASSLITGSWTEAFF. The genes are TRBV5-6 and TRBJ1-1, with a tentative D call TRBD1 (6 bases). The germline CDR1 and CDR2 sequences are SGHDT and YYEEEE. The CDR3 consists of 15 residues. Trimming removed 1 base at V and 5 bases at J, with 15 bases between.

The V gene is TRBV6-1, the J gene TRBJ2-7; 11 nucleotides agree with TRBD2. The CDR3 is made up of 15 amino acids. Losses at the gene ends were 6 bases for V and 7 bases for J; bases not matched to a gene: 11. Germline V gene data show CDR1 as MNHNS and CDR2 as SASEGT. Here the CDR3 reads CASRPLLAGGGEQYF. CDR3 sequence (DNA): TGTGCCAGCAGGCCTCTCCTAGCGGGAGGAGGTGAGCAGTACTTC.